These T cell receptor beta chains were read from a single sample in a study of human T cells and chemical hapten exposure. TCRdb reanalysed the RACE reads using MiXCR and keeps one entry per CDR3 protein. The repertoire includes 250,000 or so distinct CDR3 sequences, about 9% of them detected once, and 2.3% sits in the top ten. The source material was whole blood, sampled in connection with sensitization to the hapten diphenylcyclopropenone (DPC). The receptors were gathered from a woman aged 40 to 49 with alopecia areata. Some clones in this sample may be carry-over from other donors' samples. CDR3s include the opening cysteine and the closing phenylalanine or tryptophan. The order of the fields is V gene, clone size, J gene, D gene, CDR3 protein, CDR3 DNA. A D gene is named only where the DNA matches it firmly. Some rows mark clone size as missing; the rest say once, few, many or name a class of expanded clone.

V: TRBV20-1
size: few
J: TRBJ1-5
D: NA
CDR3: CSARLRGSNQPQHF
DNA: TGCAGTGCTAGACTCCGGGGGAGCAATCAGCCCCAGCATTTT

V: TRBV28
size: many
J: TRBJ1-2
D: TRBD1
CDR3: CASSFDRDYGYTF
DNA: TGTGCCAGCAGTTTCGACAGGGACTATGGCTACACCTTC

V: TRBV12-3/TRBV12-4
size: few
J: TRBJ2-7
D: TRBD1
CDR3: CASSFPGQSSQYF
DNA: TGTGCCAGCAGTTTTCCGGGACAGTCGTCGCAGTACTTC

V: TRBV7-8
size: many
J: TRBJ2-5
D: TRBD2
CDR3: CASSPGASGRAETQYF
DNA: TGTGCCAGCAGCCCCGGCGCTAGCGGGAGGGCAGAGACCCAGTACTTC

V: TRBV11-1
size: few
J: TRBJ2-1
D: NA
CDR3: CASSLALHVGWRFF
DNA: TGTGCCAGCAGCTTAGCGCTACATGTAGGGTGGAGGTTCTTC

V: TRBV11-1
size: NA
J: TRBJ2-7
D: TRBD1
CDR3: CASSYTGTGTYEQYF
DNA: TGTGCCAGCAGCTATACCGGGACAGGGACCTACGAGCAGTACTTC

V: TRBV12-3/TRBV12-4
size: NA
J: TRBJ1-4
D: NA
CDR3: CASSTYRFEKLFF
DNA: TGTGCCAGCAGTACTTACAGGTTTGAAAAACTGTTTTTT

V: TRBV20-1
size: NA
J: TRBJ2-7
D: TRBD2
CDR3: CSARDRGTSGTRSYF
DNA: TGCAGTGCTAGAGATCGTGGGACTAGCGGGACCCGGTCGTACTTC

V: TRBV6-5
size: few
J: TRBJ2-7
D: NA
CDR3: CASSYSSGAYEQYF
DNA: TGTGCCAGCAGTTACTCATCAGGGGCATACGAGCAGTACTTC

V: TRBV4-2
size: NA
J: TRBJ2-1
D: NA
CDR3: CASSQERELAEQFF
DNA: TGTGCCAGCAGCCAAGAGAGGGAACTAGCCGAGCAGTTCTTC

V: TRBV28
size: NA
J: TRBJ2-5
D: NA
CDR3: CASRKAAQETQYF
DNA: TGTGCCAGCAGGAAGGCGGCTCAAGAGACCCAGTACTTC

V: TRBV6-2/TRBV6-3
size: NA
J: TRBJ1-5
D: TRBD1
CDR3: CASSYSNSWTGEDF
DNA: TGTGCCAGCAGTTACTCCAACTCCTGGACAGGGGAGGATTTT

V: TRBV21-1
size: few
J: TRBJ2-7
D: NA
CDR3: CASSKGLAGLDEQYF
DNA: TGTGCCAGCAGCAAGGGACTAGCGGGACTGGACGAGCAGTACTTC

V: TRBV28
size: NA
J: TRBJ1-5
D: NA
CDR3: CASSWVVDQPQHF
DNA: TGTGCCAGCAGTTGGGTCGTGGATCAGCCCCAGCATTTT

V: TRBV2
size: once
J: TRBJ2-5
D: TRBD1
CDR3: CASRTDRVETQYF
DNA: TGTGCCAGTAGAACGGACAGGGTCGAGACCCAGTACTTC

V: TRBV6-5
size: few
J: TRBJ1-2
D: NA
CDR3: CASRPQEEDGYTF
DNA: TGTGCCAGCAGGCCTCAGGAGGAAGATGGCTACACCTTC

V: TRBV28
size: many
J: TRBJ2-5
D: NA
CDR3: CASIGTAETQYF
DNA: TGTGCCAGCATCGGGACGGCAGAGACCCAGTACTTC

V: TRBV6-2/TRBV6-3
size: NA
J: TRBJ2-2
D: TRBD2
CDR3: CASSYPGTRRNTGELFF
DNA: TGTGCCAGCAGTTACCCCGGGACTAGGCGGAACACCGGGGAGCTGTTTTTT

V: TRBV5-1
size: many
J: TRBJ1-4
D: NA
CDR3: CASSLKPGEKLFF
DNA: TGCGCCAGCAGCTTGAAGCCAGGTGAAAAACTGTTTTTT

V: TRBV12-3/TRBV12-4
size: many
J: TRBJ1-2
D: NA
CDR3: CASSLVRNYGYTF
DNA: TGTGCCAGCAGTTTGGTCAGGAACTATGGCTACACCTTC

V: TRBV28
size: NA
J: TRBJ2-2
D: TRBD2
CDR3: CASSPASGRANTGELFF
DNA: TGTGCCAGCAGCCCAGCTAGCGGGAGGGCGAACACCGGGGAGCTGTTTTTT

V: TRBV7-6
size: NA
J: TRBJ2-5
D: NA
CDR3: CASSLARTAQETQYF
DNA: TGTGCCAGCAGCTTAGCCCGGACAGCCCAAGAGACCCAGTACTTC

V: TRBV6-5
size: NA
J: TRBJ1-1
D: TRBD1
CDR3: CASSSQGQGETEAFF
DNA: TGTGCCAGCAGTTCTCAGGGACAGGGGGAGACTGAAGCTTTCTTT

V: TRBV20-1
size: many
J: TRBJ2-5
D: NA
CDR3: CSARRGSARSGETQYF
DNA: TGCAGTGCTAGAAGAGGGAGCGCCCGCTCGGGGGAGACCCAGTACTTC

V: TRBV7-2
size: few
J: TRBJ2-3
D: NA
CDR3: CASSYLTDTQYF
DNA: TGTGCCAGCAGCTACCTAACAGATACGCAGTATTTT

V: TRBV20-1
size: many
J: TRBJ2-2
D: NA
CDR3: CSAKTESEVGELFF
DNA: TGCAGTGCTAAAACCGAATCGGAAGTCGGGGAGCTGTTTTTT

V: TRBV15
size: few
J: TRBJ2-7
D: NA
CDR3: CATSRGAGYEQYF
DNA: TGTGCCACCAGCAGAGGAGCCGGCTACGAGCAGTACTTC

V: TRBV28
size: NA
J: TRBJ2-7
D: TRBD1
CDR3: CASSPSEATGQGKQYF
DNA: TGTGCCAGCAGTCCCTCCGAGGCGACGGGACAGGGGAAGCAGTACTTC

V: TRBV12-3/TRBV12-4
size: few
J: TRBJ2-1
D: NA
CDR3: CASSLRARGYEQFF
DNA: TGTGCCAGCAGTCTCAGAGCGAGGGGGTATGAGCAGTTCTTC

V: TRBV28
size: few
J: TRBJ2-7
D: TRBD1
CDR3: CASSATGQGRPYEQYF
DNA: TGTGCCAGCAGTGCGACCGGACAGGGGCGACCATACGAGCAGTACTTC

V: TRBV6-1
size: NA
J: TRBJ2-1
D: TRBD1
CDR3: CASSEAGTGYNEQFF
DNA: TGTGCCAGCAGTGAAGCGGGGACAGGGTACAATGAGCAGTTCTTC

V: TRBV28
size: few
J: TRBJ1-4
D: NA
CDR3: CASSSPGRINEKLFF
DNA: TGTGCCAGCAGTTCACCGGGACGGATTAATGAAAAACTGTTTTTT

V: TRBV7-6
size: many
J: TRBJ2-6
D: NA
CDR3: CASSARAGANVLTF
DNA: TGTGCCAGCAGCGCCAGGGCTGGGGCCAACGTCCTGACTTTC

V: TRBV6-5
size: few
J: TRBJ2-1
D: NA
CDR3: CASRISGTSSYNEQFF
DNA: TGTGCCAGCAGGATTTCAGGGACCAGCTCCTACAATGAGCAGTTCTTC

V: TRBV5-5
size: few
J: TRBJ1-5
D: NA
CDR3: CASSRWERDFNQPQHF
DNA: TGTGCCAGCAGCCGTTGGGAGCGCGATTTCAATCAGCCCCAGCATTTT

V: TRBV11-3
size: NA
J: TRBJ2-1
D: TRBD2
CDR3: CASSLERTSKYNEQFF
DNA: TGTGCCAGCAGCTTAGAAAGGACTAGCAAGTACAATGAGCAGTTCTTC

V: TRBV27
size: few
J: TRBJ2-1
D: TRBD2
CDR3: CASSLRLAGLNEQFF
DNA: TGTGCCAGCAGTTTACGACTAGCGGGACTCAATGAGCAGTTCTTC

V: TRBV30
size: NA
J: TRBJ2-7
D: NA
CDR3: CAWAAGPPPYEQYF
DNA: TGTGCCTGGGCCGCCGGGCCCCCTCCCTACGAGCAGTACTTC

V: TRBV7-2
size: NA
J: TRBJ2-7
D: NA
CDR3: CASTGRLAYEQYF
DNA: TGTGCCAGCACCGGAAGACTAGCCTACGAGCAGTACTTC

V: TRBV6-6
size: NA
J: TRBJ1-2
D: NA
CDR3: CASTLRLDSSYGYTF
DNA: TGTGCCAGCACTCTACGACTTGACAGTTCCTATGGCTACACCTTC

V: TRBV28
size: NA
J: TRBJ2-4
D: TRBD1
CDR3: CASSLSDRGGFQYF
DNA: TGTGCCAGCAGTTTATCGGACAGGGGCGGGTTTCAGTACTTC

V: TRBV5-1
size: few
J: TRBJ2-1
D: NA
CDR3: CASSSQGLPANEQFF
DNA: TGCGCCAGCAGCTCGCAGGGACTGCCCGCCAATGAGCAGTTCTTC